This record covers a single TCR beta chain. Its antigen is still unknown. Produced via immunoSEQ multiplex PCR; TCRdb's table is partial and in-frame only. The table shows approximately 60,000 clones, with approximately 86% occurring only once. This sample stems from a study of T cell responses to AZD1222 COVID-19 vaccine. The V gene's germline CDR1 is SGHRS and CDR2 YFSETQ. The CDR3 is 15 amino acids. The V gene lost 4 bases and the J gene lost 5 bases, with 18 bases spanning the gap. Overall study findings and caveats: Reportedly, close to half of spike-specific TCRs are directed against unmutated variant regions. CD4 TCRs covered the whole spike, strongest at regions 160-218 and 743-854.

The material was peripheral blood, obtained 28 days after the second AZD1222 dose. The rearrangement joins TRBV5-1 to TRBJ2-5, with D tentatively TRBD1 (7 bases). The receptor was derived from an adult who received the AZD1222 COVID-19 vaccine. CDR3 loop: CASSPGQWGAETQYF. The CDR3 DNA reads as TGCGCCAGCAGCCCGGGACAGTGGGGGGCGGAGACCCAGTACTTC.